Each of the 29 T cell receptor beta chains below was sequenced from the same sample in a study of blood T cells in healthy people across ages. Then a second PCR, running about 6 to 12 cycles, was carried out with a sample-barcoded 5' primer and a J-beta primer mix. In TCRdb, the 5' RACE reads were re-called with MiXCR into one record per CDR3 protein. The sample shows under 2,000,000 distinct CDR3 sequences, less than 50% of them seen only once. The sequencing input was blood. These receptors came from a woman in her forties in good health.

This clonotype has only a few counts. The gene calls are TRBV21-1 and TRBJ1-4. TRBV21-1 is marked as a pseudogene. The CDR3 spans 12 residues. The CDR3 region is CASSIVVEKLFF. The CDR3 bases are TGTGCCAGCAGCATCGTGGTTGAAAAACTGTTTTTT.

This chain links TRBV7-8 with TRBJ2-1; TRBD1 is a possible D gene (5 bases). The CDR3 extends over 16 amino acids. Germline values: CDR1 SGHVS, CDR2 FQNEAQ. V lost 0 bases, J lost 6 bases, and 15 bases lay in between. CDR3 region: CASSLAETAGINEQFF. The CDR3 DNA reads as TGTGCCAGCAGCTTAGCGGAGACGGCAGGGATCAATGAGCAGTTCTTC. Supplemented by reference TRBV7-8 and TRBJ2-1, the full variable domain reads GAGVSQSPRYKVAKRGQDVALRCDPISGHVSLFWYQQALGQGPEFLTYFQNEAQLDKSGLPSDRFFAERPEGSVSTLKIQRTQQEDSAVYLCASSLAETAGINEQFFGPGTRLTVL.

This clonotype was seen only once. This chain links TRBV15 with TRBJ1-2; D is uncertain. Trimming took off 1 base at V and 1 base at J, with 10 bases between the two ends. CDR1 and CDR2 from the germline V gene are LNHNV and YYDKDF (reference sequence). This CDR3 has 15 residues. The CDR3 here is CATSRGTANNYGYTF. The CDR3 DNA is TGTGCCACCAGCAGAGGGACGGCGAATAACTATGGCTACACCTTC.

This chain links TRBV4-1 with TRBJ1-5; 7 nucleotides match TRBD1. The trim removed 4 bases at V and 6 bases at J, leaving 9 bases unmatched. Germline V gene sequence: CDR1 MGHRA, CDR2 YSYEKL. This CDR3 comprises 15 residues. CDR3 bases: TGCGCCAGCAGCCCCCCACAGGGGCAGGGTCAGCCCCAGCATTTT. This gives the protein CASSPPQGQGQPQHF.

The chain joins TRBV29-1 to TRBJ1-2; 12 bases agree with TRBD1. V gave up 4 bases and J gave up 1 base; unmatched junction bases: 4. The CDR3 runs 15 residues. The germline CDR1 and CDR2 sequences are SQVTM and ANQGSEA. CDR3 residues: CSVGGTGGSNYGYTF. In DNA form, the CDR3 reads TGCAGCGTTGGAGGGACAGGGGGCAGTAACTATGGCTACACCTTC.

This clonotype was seen a single time. The chain uses TRBV6-5 and TRBJ2-3, with 10 bases lining up with TRBD2. There are 15 residues in the CDR3. Losses at the gene ends were 6 bases for V and 4 bases for J; bases not matched to a gene: 7. Germline loops: CDR1 MNHEY, CDR2 SVGAGI. The CDR3 region is CASRTLAGFSDTQYF. The CDR3 DNA sequence: TGTGCCAGCAGGACACTAGCGGGGTTTTCAGATACGCAGTATTTT.

With regard to this clonotype: A much more abundant neighbour one base away suggests this may be a read error. The rearrangement links TRBV20-1 to TRBJ2-5; no firm D call. TRBJ2-7 explains the end of the DNA better; the J call may be wrong. Germline V gene lookup returns CDR1 DFQATT and CDR2 SNEGSKA (reference sequence). This CDR3 region has 15 residues. For the CDR3, the DNA is TGCAGTGCTAACCCCGGACCAGCGCCCTCCTACGAGCAGTACTTC. It is translated as CSANPGPAPSYEQYF.

V is TRBV24-1 and J is TRBJ1-5; D perhaps matches TRBD1 (5 bases). The CDR3 consists of 16 residues. In germline, CDR1 is KGHDR, CDR2 SFDVKD. The ends were cut back, 4 bases at V and 9 bases at J, with 21 bases in the middle. For the CDR3, the DNA is TGTGCCACCAGTGACCCCGGCAGGGTGATTGATGGGCCCCAGCATTTT. Encoded protein: CATSDPGRVIDGPQHF.

The rearrangement uses TRBV29-1 and TRBJ2-3; TRBD1 aligns across 8 bases. V was clipped by 8 bases and J by 5 bases; unmatched bases: 9. There are 13 residues in the CDR3. Germline CDR1 is SQVTM and CDR2 is ANQGSEA. In nucleotides, the CDR3 is TGCAGCTTCCCACGACAGGGGAAAGATACGCAGTATTTT. This encodes CSFPRQGKDTQYF.

This clonotype was counted only a few times. The rearrangement links TRBV28 to TRBJ2-5; D perhaps matches TRBD1 (7 bases). The CDR3 is 14 residues long. The germline CDR1 and CDR2 sequences are MDHEN and SYDVKM. V was clipped by 3 bases and J by 4 bases, with 12 bases between them. The CDR3 sequence is CASSFGQEGETQYF. The CDR3 DNA reads TGTGCCAGCAGTTTTGGACAGGAGGGAGAGACCCAGTACTTC.

The rearrangement joins TRBV20-1 to TRBJ2-7; possibly TRBD1 or TRBD2 for D (6 bases each). Trimming took 6 bases from V and 5 from J, leaving 14 bases between them. This CDR3 contains 12 residues. The germline V gene has CDR1 DFQATT and CDR2 SNEGSKA (reference sequence). The CDR3 region has the DNA TGCAGTGCAGGAGGGGGTAGCGACGAGCAGTACTTC. Translated: CSAGGGSDEQYF.

This clonotype showed up just once. The genes are TRBV20-1 and TRBJ1-2; 7 positions match TRBD1. Germline V gene sequence: CDR1 DFQATT, CDR2 SNEGSKA (reference sequence). V shed 1 base and J 6 bases; nucleotides not matched to a gene: 8. CDR3 length: 14 amino acids. CDR3 sequence (DNA): TGCAGTGCTAGAGTTGAAGGGGGCTGGAATGGCTACACCTTC. Residues: CSARVEGGWNGYTF.

The V and J genes are TRBV7-2 and TRBJ1-2; D not certain. The germline CDR1 and CDR2 sequences are SGHTA and FQGNSA. The CDR3 extends over 14 amino acids. The V end lost 1 base, the J end lost 4 bases, and 10 bases lay between the germline ends. CDR3 amino acids: CASSLEPGGYGYTF. CDR3 nucleotide sequence: TGTGCCAGCAGCTTAGAGCCCGGAGGCTATGGCTACACCTTC.

The CDR3 loop reads CSASPGAPYEQYF. The CDR3 coding sequence is TGCAGTGCCTCGCCGGGGGCGCCCTACGAGCAGTACTTC. The chain is built from TRBV20-1 and TRBJ2-4; D tentatively fits TRBD1 or TRBD2 (6 bases each). The J call is doubtful: the DNA matches TRBJ2-7 better. Germline CDR1 and CDR2: DFQATT and SNEGSKA (reference sequence). The CDR3 loop spans 13 amino acids.

The chain employs TRBV20-1 and TRBJ2-7, with TRBD2 as a possible D gene (5 bases). The CDR3 runs to 15 residues. The V gene lost 5 bases and the J gene lost 0 bases, with 17 bases spanning the gap. The germline V gene has CDR1 DFQATT and CDR2 SNEGSKA (reference sequence). The CDR3 DNA follows: TGCAGTGCTCCCGCGAAGCGGACCCTCTCCTACGAGCAGTACTTC. Its translation is CSAPAKRTLSYEQYF.

The V call is TRBV27, the J call TRBJ2-4, with 9 bases identical to TRBD2. Gene TRBJ2-7 matches the end of the DNA better, so the J call may be wrong. This CDR3 comprises 15 residues. Per germline, CDR1 MNHEY and CDR2 SMNVEV (reference sequence). This chain's CDR3 is CASRPSGAASYEQYF. The CDR3 region has the DNA TGTGCCAGCAGGCCTAGCGGGGCCGCCTCCTACGAGCAGTACTTC.

The V call is TRBV7-9, the J call TRBJ2-3, with D perhaps matching TRBD2 (5 bases). The V gene's germline CDR1 is SEHNR and CDR2 FQNEAQ (reference sequence). Trimming removed 3 bases at V and 4 bases at J, with 17 bases between. This CDR3 region has 16 residues. The CDR3, as DNA: TGTGCCAGCAGCTTCGAGCCCACTAGTTACCCAGATACGCAGTATTTT. Translated: CASSFEPTSYPDTQYF.

The chain has TRBV7-9 and TRBJ2-1, with D perhaps TRBD2 (7 bases). V lost 8 bases and J lost 1, with 21 bases in between. Germline CDR1 SEHNR, CDR2 FQNEAQ (reference sequence). The CDR3 runs to 17 residues. The CDR3: CASSPFEGEGSYNEQFF. The CDR3 region has the DNA TGTGCCAGCTCCCCTTTTGAGGGGGAGGGTTCCTACAATGAGCAGTTCTTC.

For this clonotype: The junction differs from germline at one of its ends, possibly a read error. This chain links TRBV2 with TRBJ2-1; TRBD2 aligns across 13 bases. This CDR3 is 18 amino acids long. CDR1 and CDR2 from the germline V gene are SNHLY and FYNNEI. The CDR3 loop reads CAGDGTSGGASSYNEQFF. DNA for the CDR3: TGTGCCGGCGACGGCACTAGCGGGGGGGCGAGCTCCTACAATGAGCAATTCTTC.

The rearrangement joins TRBV28 to TRBJ2-2; perhaps D is TRBD1 or TRBD2 (6 bases each). V lost 3 bases to trimming and J lost 2 bases, with 10 bases between them. Germline assignment: CDR1 MDHEN and CDR2 SYDVKM. The CDR3 length is 15 residues. The DNA for the CDR3 is TGTGCCAGCAGTTTGTGGGGGGCTAACACCGGGGAGCTGTTTTTT. Protein product: CASSLWGANTGELFF.

This clonotype has only a few counts. The CDR3 DNA sequence: TGCGCCAGCAGCCCACAGGGTTCGCTCAACACTGAAGCTTTCTTT. This codes for CASSPQGSLNTEAFF. This sequence joins TRBV5-1 and TRBJ1-1; tentative D call: TRBD1 (6 bases). The CDR3 covers 15 residues. Germline V gene sequence: CDR1 SGHRS, CDR2 YFSETQ. V lost 4 bases to trimming and J lost 2 bases, with 15 bases between them.

The chain joins TRBV7-2 to TRBJ2-5; tentative D call: TRBD1 (6 bases). Trimming removed 5 bases from V and 2 bases from J, with 12 bases in between. The CDR3 is made up of 14 amino acids. Germline-derived CDR1 and CDR2 are SGHTA and FQGNSA. The DNA of the CDR3 is TGTGCCAGCAGCATGGGGACACAACAAGAGACCCAGTACTTC. Protein: CASSMGTQQETQYF.

This clonotype occurred a few times. The chain combines TRBV12-3 or TRBV12-4 with TRBJ2-7, with 8 bases fitting TRBD1. V lost 6 bases to trimming and J lost 0 bases; unmatched junction nucleotides: 10. The CDR3 is 16 residues long. CDR3 in amino acids: CASSQPGTGFSYEQYF. CDR3 in DNA: TGTGCCAGCAGCCAACCCGGGACAGGATTCTCCTACGAGCAGTACTTC.

This chain links TRBV29-1 with TRBJ2-5; D unresolved. Germline assignment: CDR1 SQVTM and CDR2 ANQGSEA. V was cut by 1 base and J by 11 bases, with 8 bases left in between. The CDR3 sequence is 10 residues long. The CDR3 reads CSVEGHEQYF. The CDR3 DNA is TGCAGCGTTGAAGGACATGAGCAGTACTTC.

This clonotype was found a few times. CDR3 sequence (DNA): TGCAGTGCTCTCAAGGGGGCGCGTGGCTACACCTTC. Its protein is CSALKGARGYTF. The chain employs TRBV20-1 and TRBJ1-2; 7 nucleotides line up with TRBD1. The CDR3 loop spans 12 amino acids. The V and J ends lost 5 bases and 7 bases, in that order; junction bases with no gene match: 7. The germline V gene has CDR1 DFQATT and CDR2 SNEGSKA (reference sequence).

The chain has TRBV4-3 and TRBJ2-3; TRBD1 might be the D (5 bases). Germline CDR1 is LGHNA and CDR2 is YSLEER. Trimming pared 1 base from V and 3 bases from J, leaving 17 bases between. The length of the CDR3 is 17 residues. In nucleotides, the CDR3 is TGCGCCAGCAGCCAAGTGGGCCAGGGCCGACGGACAGATACGCAGTATTTT. Protein: CASSQVGQGRRTDTQYF.

This clonotype has a count of ten or more. A read error may account for a junction end that differs from germline. This chain links TRBV5-1 with TRBJ2-7, with TRBD1 matching 8 bases. CDR3 length equals 13 residues. Germline CDR1 SGHRS, CDR2 YFSETQ. The CDR3 protein is CASSTTGAYEQYF. CDR3 DNA sequence: TGTGCCAGCAGTACGACAGGGGCCTACGAGCAGTACTTC. The whole variable domain, remainder taken from reference TRBV5-1 and TRBJ2-7, is KAGVTQTPRYLIKTRGQQVTLSCSPISGHRSVSWYQQTPGQGLQFLFEYFSETQRNKGNFPGRFSGRQFSNSRSEMNVSTLELGDSALYLCASSTTGAYEQYFGPGTRLTVT.

The chain couples TRBV4-1 to TRBJ2-1; D is ambiguous. Near its end, the DNA agrees better with TRBJ2-7, so the J call may be wrong. This CDR3 contains 15 residues. The germline gives CDR1 MGHRA, CDR2 YSYEKL. The CDR3 coding sequence is TGCGCCAGCAGTCCTCCCGGCGTTTCCCACAATGAGCAGTACTTC. It yields the protein CASSPPGVSHNEQYF.

This clonotype was found a few times. The chain combines TRBV28 with TRBJ2-4; 9 nucleotides agree with TRBD1. Germline CDR1 is MDHEN and CDR2 is SYDVKM. V was pared by 5 bases and J by 9 bases, with 11 bases of the junction left unmatched. This CDR3 has 15 amino acids. CDR3: CASSKQGARIRIQYF. The CDR3 coding sequence is TGTGCCAGCAGTAAACAGGGGGCGCGGATTCGCATTCAGTACTTC.